The clone carrying this TCR beta chain was counted once. The data belong to a study of blood T cell repertoires in COVID-19. About the study: Acute and convalescent COVID-19 specimens originated in the United States, Italy and Spain.

Germline V gene sequence: CDR1 LGHDT, CDR2 YNNKEL (reference sequence). This CDR3 spans 13 amino acids. Trimming took 3 bases from V and 3 from J; bases not matched to a gene: 2. How the authors handled the data: How many nucleated cells were present was estimated from reference gene primer amplification. Repertoires were generated with immunoSEQ multiplex PCR, while TCRdb's copy carries only in-frame clones and drops some. V, J and clone size are those of that table, while D and trimming were read from the DNA. Of approximately 260,000 clones listed, 89% are singletons. V gene TRBV3-1 (or the pseudogene TRBV3-2) combines with J gene TRBJ2-7, with TRBD1 matching 7 bases. This TCR came from a man aged 50 or older with acute or convalescent COVID-19. Specimen: peripheral blood. As DNA, the CDR3 is TGTGCCAGCAGCCACCGGGACAGCTACGAGCAGTACTTC. Translated: CASSHRDSYEQYF.